Following are 28 T cell receptor beta chains from one sample sequenced in a study of breast tumors, draining lymph nodes, adjacent tissues. The lymph nodes were axillary draining lymph nodes from breast cancer patients. MiXCR, run by TCRdb on the multiplex PCR reads, gives a single entry per CDR3 protein. The table lists 83,000 or so distinct CDR3 sequences, about 21% of them singletons, with 2% to 2.5% in the top ten. The specimen sequenced was axillary lymph node tissue. These receptors were collected from a female donor with breast cancer. Some clones in this sample may be carry-over from other donors' samples.

The chain employs TRBV27 and TRBJ2-2; 12 nucleotides agree with TRBD2. From germline, CDR1 is MNHEY and CDR2 SMNVEV (reference sequence). Trimming removed 5 bases from V and 3 bases from J; junction bases left unmatched: 10. The CDR3 contains 18 residues. DNA of the CDR3: TGTGCCAGCAGTCCCTTGGCTAGCGGGAGGGCCTACACCGGGGAGCTGTTTTTT. It specifies CASSPLASGRAYTGELFF.

This clonotype was seen many times. The V and J genes are TRBV4-2 and TRBJ2-3; TRBD2 matches 8 bases. There are 16 residues in the CDR3. Germline-derived CDR1 and CDR2 are LGHNA and YNFKEQ. Trimming at V came to 0 bases and at J to 6 bases, leaving 8 bases not matched to a gene. The CDR3 sequence is CASSQDGTRLADTQYF. CDR3 bases: TGTGCCAGCAGCCAAGATGGGACTAGGCTCGCCGATACGCAGTATTTT.

This clonotype occurred many times. The genes are TRBV20-1 and TRBJ2-2, with D perhaps matching TRBD1 (6 bases). The CDR3 runs to 12 residues. V shed 5 bases and J shed 6 bases, with 10 bases lying between them. CDR1 is DFQATT and CDR2 is SNEGSKA in the germline V gene (reference sequence). This chain's CDR3 is CSAASGAGELFF. In nucleotides, the CDR3 is TGCAGTGCTGCTTCAGGGGCCGGGGAGCTGTTTTTT.

In its sample, this clonotype was seen many times. The chain has TRBV7-2 and TRBJ2-3; TRBD2 matches 14 bases. Germline CDR1 SGHTA, CDR2 FQGNSA. V shed 1 base, J shed 4 bases, and the junction held 4 bases outside the gene matches. The CDR3 has 17 amino acids. CDR3 residues: CASSLVGTSGSADTQYF. DNA of the CDR3: TGTGCCAGCAGCTTAGTAGGGACTAGCGGGAGTGCAGATACGCAGTATTTT.

The sample holds many counts of this clonotype. The chain carries TRBV20-1 and TRBJ2-1; a weak D match, TRBD2 (5 bases). CDR1 is DFQATT, CDR2 SNEGSKA, per germline (reference sequence). Trimming took 6 bases from V and 6 from J, leaving 18 bases between them. There are 14 residues in the CDR3. The CDR3 nucleotides are TGCAGTGCCGCCCGACCAGGAGGTTCCAATGAGCAGTTCTTC. Its protein product is CSAARPGGSNEQFF.

This clonotype was counted ten times or more. The chain links TRBV7-8 to TRBJ2-7, with 9 bases matching TRBD1. Trimming removed 1 base from V and 4 bases from J; junction bases left unmatched: 11. The CDR3 runs to 17 residues. Germline CDR1 is SGHVS and CDR2 is FQNEAQ. In nucleotides, the CDR3 is TGTGCCAGCAGCTTAGATATTCAGGGACAGGGAATATACGAGCAGTACTTC. It yields the protein CASSLDIQGQGIYEQYF.

Turning to this clonotype: Possible read error: a much larger clone is one base away. V gene TRBV9 combines with J gene TRBJ2-2; D gene ambiguous. The V gene lost 7 bases and the J gene lost 0 bases, with 7 bases spanning the gap. Germline CDR1 reads SGDLS; CDR2 reads YYNGEE. The CDR3 length is 13 residues. CDR3: CASGGTNTGELFF. The CDR3 coding sequence is TGTGCCAGCGGTGGTACGAACACCGGGGAGCTGTTTTTT.

In this sample, this clonotype turned up many times. The chain is built from TRBV19 and TRBJ1-5; TRBD1 matches 7 bases. CDR1 is LNHDA and CDR2 is SQIVND in the germline V gene (reference sequence). The CDR3 loop spans 17 amino acids. J lost 4 bases, V lost 6 bases, and 15 bases had no gene match. The CDR3 coding sequence is TGTGCCAGTAGCCTCAGGGGGTTGCGGGGTTTGAATCAGCCCCAGCATTTT. It encodes CASSLRGLRGLNQPQHF.

This clonotype was observed at least ten times. The chain couples TRBV4-2 to TRBJ2-2, with D possibly being TRBD2 (6 bases). The CDR3 has 20 residues. Deletions cut 0 bases from V and 2 bases from J, with 22 bases between. CDR1 and CDR2 from the germline V gene are LGHNA and YNFKEQ. CDR3 DNA: TGTGCCAGCAGCCAAGAGGCCGTTAGGGGAAGGAGGGCTAACACCGGGGAGCTGTTTTTT. Residues: CASSQEAVRGRRANTGELFF.

In the case of this clonotype: A clone one base away is much larger, so this may be a read error. V and J are TRBV11-3 and TRBJ2-3; a weak D match, TRBD1 (6 bases). CDR1 SGHNT and CDR2 YENEEA come from the germline V gene. Trimming shortened V by 8 bases and J by 0 bases, and 15 bases separated the two germline ends. This CDR3 contains 15 residues. CDR3 in amino acids: CASGNWDISTDTQYF. The CDR3 nucleotides read TGTGCCAGCGGCAACTGGGACATAAGCACAGATACGCAGTATTTT. The full variable domain, its missing parts supplied by reference TRBV11-3 and TRBJ2-3, is EAGVVQSPRYKIIEKKQPVAFWCNPISGHNTLYWYLQNLGQGPELLIRYENEEAVDDSQLPKDRFSAERLKGVDSTLKIQPAELGDSAVYLCASGNWDISTDTQYFGPGTRLTVL.

CDR3 nucleotide sequence: TGTGCCAGCTGTCCTGACTACTCACGGGCCGGGGAGCTGTTTTTT. It is translated as CASCPDYSRAGELFF. The rearrangement uses TRBV6-5 and TRBJ2-2; TRBD2 is a possible D gene (5 bases). Trimming left V 8 bases short and J 6 bases short, with 19 bases between. The germline V gene encodes CDR1 MNHEY and CDR2 SVGAGI. CDR3 length: 15 residues.

In its sample, this clonotype was seen many times. This chain uses TRBV15 with TRBJ2-7; D perhaps matches TRBD2 (5 bases). CDR3 length: 14 amino acids. Germline-derived CDR1 and CDR2 are LNHNV and YYDKDF (reference sequence). V was shortened by 3 bases and J by 3 bases, with 12 bases between the two germline ends. The CDR3 bases are TGTGCCACCAGCAGGAGCGGAGTCGACTACGAGCAGTACTTC. The encoded protein is CATSRSGVDYEQYF.

As concerns this clonotype: A much larger clone lies a single base off, so this may be a read error. In this CDR3 the conserved last residue, phenylalanine or tryptophan, is missing, so a read error is likely. The genes are TRBV20-1 and TRBJ2-3; D uncertain. Germline V gene sequence: CDR1 DFQATT, CDR2 SNEGSKA (reference sequence). V was trimmed by 7 bases and J by 2 bases, leaving 10 bases between them. CDR3 length: 12 amino acids. This chain's CDR3 is CSVSPITDTQYL. In DNA form, the CDR3 reads TGCAGTGTATCCCCTATCACAGATACGCAGTATTTA.

This clonotype was observed at least ten times. The rearrangement links TRBV7-3 to TRBJ2-5; D is possibly TRBD1 (5 bases). The CDR3 extends over 13 amino acids. V shed 3 bases and J shed 2 bases, with 7 bases lying between them. The V gene's germline CDR1 is SGHTA and CDR2 FQGTGA. CDR3 DNA sequence: TGTGCCAGCAGCTTGGACAATCAAGAGACCCAGTACTTC. Translation gives CASSLDNQETQYF.

The sample holds many counts of this clonotype. The chain links TRBV19 to TRBJ2-2; 7 positions match TRBD1. V shed 4 bases, J shed 7 bases, and the junction held 3 bases outside the gene matches. Germline loops: CDR1 LNHDA, CDR2 SQIVND (reference sequence). The CDR3 extends over 13 amino acids. The DNA for the CDR3 is TGTGCCAGTAGTAGACAGGGACGCGGGGAGCTGTTTTTT. It yields the protein CASSRQGRGELFF. Combining the CDR3 with reference TRBV19 and TRBJ2-2 gives the whole variable domain DGGITQSPKYLFRKEGQNVTLSCEQNLNHDAMYWYRQDPGQGLRLIYYSQIVNDFQKGDIAEGYSVSREKKESFPLTVTSAQKNPTAFYLCASSRQGRGELFFGEGSRLTVL.

In its sample, this clonotype was seen once. It may be a read error: a sequence one base away is much more abundant. The V gene is TRBV12-3 or TRBV12-4, the J gene TRBJ1-5; D uncertain. The CDR3 loop spans 11 amino acids. The V gene lost 5 bases and the J gene lost 9 bases, with 8 bases spanning the gap. CDR3 DNA sequence: TGTGCCAGCAGTCTCCGGGGGCCCCAGCATTTT. It is translated as CASSLRGPQHF.

The rearrangement uses TRBV30 and TRBJ1-4; no clear D gene. V dropped 0 bases and J dropped 5 bases, with 4 bases sitting between them. Germline loops: CDR1 GTSNPN, CDR2 SVGIG (reference sequence). The CDR3 is 12 residues long. Written as DNA, the CDR3 is TGTGCCTGGAGTGTAAGAAATGAAAAACTGTTTTTT. This encodes CAWSVRNEKLFF.

The rearrangement uses TRBV27 and TRBJ2-1, with D maybe TRBD2 (6 bases). The V end was cut by 5 bases, the J end by 9 bases, with 14 bases between. In germline, CDR1 is MNHEY, CDR2 SMNVEV (reference sequence). The CDR3 runs 13 residues. Here the CDR3 reads CASSHPLSGEQFF. DNA for the CDR3: TGTGCCAGCAGTCATCCCCTTAGCGGTGAGCAGTTCTTC.

Many counts were recorded for this clonotype. The chain couples TRBV11-3 to TRBJ2-3, with D unresolved. Germline CDR1 SGHNT, CDR2 YENEEA. V lost 1 base and J 4 bases, leaving 3 bases between the germline ends. The CDR3 is 12 residues long. CDR3 coding DNA: TGTGCCAGCAGCTTAGGGTCAGATACGCAGTATTTT. Its protein is CASSLGSDTQYF.

Regarding this clonotype: Given a much more abundant clone one base away, this may be a read error. The chain joins TRBV5-5 to TRBJ2-2; D not certain. This CDR3 spans 14 amino acids. From germline, CDR1 is SGHKS and CDR2 YYEKEE (reference sequence). V lost 7 bases and J lost 4, with 14 bases in between. This CDR3 is CASGSLVSTGELFF. CDR3 DNA sequence: TGTGCCAGCGGCTCATTAGTGTCCACCGGGGAGCTGTTTTTT.

In the case of this clonotype: This may come from a read error, since a much larger clone is one base off. CDR3 residues: CASSLEGVGTSWSHEQFF. CDR3 DNA: TGTGCCAGCAGCTTAGAAGGGGTTGGGACTAGCTGGAGTCACGAGCAGTTCTTC. The chain combines TRBV11-2 with TRBJ2-1; TRBD2 matches 9 bases. Losses at the gene ends were 0 bases for V and 10 bases for J; bases not matched to a gene: 16. CDR3 length: 18 residues. CDR1 SGHAT and CDR2 FQNNGV come from the germline V gene.

At least ten counts were recorded for this clonotype. This sequence joins TRBV6-5 and TRBJ1-5; D possibly corresponds to TRBD1 (5 bases). Germline values: CDR1 MNHEY, CDR2 SVGAGI. The CDR3 is 14 residues long. The ends were cut back, 2 bases at V and 1 base at J, with 6 bases in the middle. The CDR3 nucleotides read TGTGCCAGCAGTTACCGGGACAGCAATCAGCCCCAGCATTTT. The encoded protein is CASSYRDSNQPQHF.

This clonotype was counted ten times or more. The chain couples TRBV7-2 to TRBJ1-2; unclear D gene. Germline V gene lookup returns CDR1 SGHTA and CDR2 FQGNSA. The CDR3 loop spans 13 amino acids. Trimming cost V 5 bases and J 6 bases, with 13 bases left between them. This CDR3 is CASSPNRRDGYTF. CDR3 bases: TGTGCCAGCAGCCCCAATCGGAGAGATGGCTACACCTTC.

The CDR3 protein is CATLGGSGANTGELFF. The CDR3 DNA sequence: TGTGCCACGCTTGGTGGGAGCGGGGCGAACACCGGGGAGCTGTTTTTT. The chain is built from TRBV6-6 and TRBJ2-2; 7 positions agree with TRBD2. Germline V lookup: CDR1 MNHNY, CDR2 SVGAGI (reference sequence). This CDR3 comprises 16 residues. Trimming cost V 10 bases and J 0 bases; bases outside gene matches: 11.

This clonotype was detected ten times or more. This chain joins TRBV5-8 and TRBJ2-7; a weak D match, TRBD2 (6 bases). CDR1 and CDR2 (germline): SGHTS, YDEGEE. V dropped 2 bases and J dropped 3 bases, with 9 bases sitting between them. The CDR3 is made up of 13 amino acids. The CDR3 coding sequence is TGTGCCAGCAGCTTTGGGCGGGGCTACGAGCAGTACTTC. Its translation is CASSFGRGYEQYF.

This clonotype was seen ten or more times. The genes are TRBV20-1 and TRBJ2-7; the D gene is possibly TRBD2 (6 bases). Germline lookup yields CDR1 DFQATT and CDR2 SNEGSKA (reference sequence). The CDR3 extends over 13 amino acids. The CDR3 region is CSPARDSTYEQYF. DNA for the CDR3: TGCAGCCCCGCAAGGGACTCCACCTACGAGCAGTACTTC.

There are many counts of this clonotype. The CDR3 region has the DNA TGTGCCAGCAGTGGCATTGGGACAGGGCGGGCTACAAACTATGGCTACACCTTC. Translated: CASSGIGTGRATNYGYTF. J is TRBJ1-2 and V is TRBV25-1, with 9 nucleotides matching TRBD1. The CDR3 totals 18 residues. The germline V gene encodes CDR1 MGHDK and CDR2 SYGVNS. J gave up 2 bases and V 4 bases, and 14 bases lay outside the gene matches.

Points on this clonotype: This sequence may be a read error, since a much larger clone differs from it by one base. The gene calls are TRBV6-6 and TRBJ2-2; D is perhaps TRBD2 (6 bases). The CDR3 covers 12 residues. Germline CDR1 is MNHNY and CDR2 is SVGAGI (reference sequence). Trimming removed 6 bases at V and 9 bases at J, with 11 bases between. The CDR3 reads CASRGGTRELFF. The DNA for the CDR3 is TGTGCCAGCAGGGGAGGAACCAGGGAGCTGTTTTTT.